This section outlines one T cell receptor (beta chain) sequence together with its context. The antigen remains undetermined. The data derive from a study of cytomegalovirus exposure and HLA in healthy donors. Findings of the study overall: Data from an earlier analysis indicated that most TCR beta V segments were productive either about 87% or about 30% of the time.

This CDR3 contains 18 residues. The PCR made use of 60 Vbeta and 13 Jbeta primers. The protocol was immunoSEQ multiplex PCR, while the TCRdb copy is restricted to in-frame clones and leaves out a portion. In the table there are fewer than 120,000 clones, around 85% of which are singletons. Sequenced input: PBMCs. The TCR comes from a man younger than 45 in good health and CMV-seropositive. The chain recombines TRBV21-1 with TRBJ2-3; no DNA check was done on the table's D call, TRBD2. TRBV21-1 is termed a pseudogene. The CDR3 here is CASSKARGLAGTTDTQYF. CDR3 sequence (DNA): TGTGCCAGCAGCAAAGCGCGGGGACTAGCGGGGACCACAGATACGCAGTATTTT.